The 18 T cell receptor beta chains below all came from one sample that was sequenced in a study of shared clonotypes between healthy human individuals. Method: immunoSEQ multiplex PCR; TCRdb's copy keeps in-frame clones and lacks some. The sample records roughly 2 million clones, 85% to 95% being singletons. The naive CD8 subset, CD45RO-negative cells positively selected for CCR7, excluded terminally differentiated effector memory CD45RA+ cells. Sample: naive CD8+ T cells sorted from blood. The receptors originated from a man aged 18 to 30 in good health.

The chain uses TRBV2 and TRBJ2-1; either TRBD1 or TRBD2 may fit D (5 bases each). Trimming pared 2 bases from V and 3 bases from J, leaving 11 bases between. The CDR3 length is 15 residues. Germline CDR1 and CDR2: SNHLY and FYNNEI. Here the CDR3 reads CASSEMGPLYNEQFF. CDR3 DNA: TGTGCCAGCAGTGAAATGGGACCTCTCTACAATGAGCAGTTCTTC.

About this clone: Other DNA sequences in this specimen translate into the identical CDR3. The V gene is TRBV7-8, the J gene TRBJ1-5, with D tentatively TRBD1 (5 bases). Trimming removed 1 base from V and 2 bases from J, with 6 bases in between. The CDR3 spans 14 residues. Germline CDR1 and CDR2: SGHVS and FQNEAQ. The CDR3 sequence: CASSLVRGNQPQHF. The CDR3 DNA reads TGTGCCAGCAGCTTAGTCAGGGGCAATCAGCCCCAGCATTTT.

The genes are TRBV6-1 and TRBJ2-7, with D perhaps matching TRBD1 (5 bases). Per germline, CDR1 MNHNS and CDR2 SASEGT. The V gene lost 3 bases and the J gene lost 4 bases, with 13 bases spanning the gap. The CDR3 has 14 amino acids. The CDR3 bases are TGTGCCAGCAGTGACCTTTCAGGGTGGTACGAGCAGTACTTC. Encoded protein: CASSDLSGWYEQYF.

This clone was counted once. Here the CDR3 DNA reads TGCGCCAGCAGCCCAGGGTCCTCTGGAAACACCATATATTTT. Translation: CASSPGSSGNTIYF. The chain recombines TRBV4-1 with TRBJ1-3; D may be TRBD1 (5 bases). The ends were cut back, 4 bases at V and 0 bases at J, with 7 bases in the middle. The CDR3 runs to 14 residues. The germline V gene encodes CDR1 MGHRA and CDR2 YSYEKL.

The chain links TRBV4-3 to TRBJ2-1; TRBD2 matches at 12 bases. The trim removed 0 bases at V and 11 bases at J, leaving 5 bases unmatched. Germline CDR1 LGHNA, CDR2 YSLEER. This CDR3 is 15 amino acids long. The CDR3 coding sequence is TGCGCCAGCAGCCAAGATACTAGCGGGAGGAGTAAGCAGTTCTTC. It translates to CASSQDTSGRSKQFF.

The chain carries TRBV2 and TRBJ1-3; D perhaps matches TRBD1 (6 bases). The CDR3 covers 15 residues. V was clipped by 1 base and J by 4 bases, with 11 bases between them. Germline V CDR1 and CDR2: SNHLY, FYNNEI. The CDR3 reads CASSEGAGEGNTIYF. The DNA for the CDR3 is TGTGCCAGCAGTGAAGGGGCAGGGGAAGGAAACACCATATATTTT.

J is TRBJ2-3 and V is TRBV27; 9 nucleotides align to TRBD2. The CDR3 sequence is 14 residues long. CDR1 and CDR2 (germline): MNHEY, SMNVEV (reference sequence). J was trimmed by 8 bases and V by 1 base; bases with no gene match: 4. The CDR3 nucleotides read TGTGCCAGCAGTTTATGGCGGGAGGGTGTTACGCAGTATTTT. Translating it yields CASSLWREGVTQYF.

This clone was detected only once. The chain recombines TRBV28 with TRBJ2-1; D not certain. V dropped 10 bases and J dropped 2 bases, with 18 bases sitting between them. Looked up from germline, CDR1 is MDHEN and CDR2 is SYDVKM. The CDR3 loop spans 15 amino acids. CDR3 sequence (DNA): TGTGCCACCAACCCACACCGTAGTCCCTACAATGAGCAGTTCTTC. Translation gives CATNPHRSPYNEQFF.

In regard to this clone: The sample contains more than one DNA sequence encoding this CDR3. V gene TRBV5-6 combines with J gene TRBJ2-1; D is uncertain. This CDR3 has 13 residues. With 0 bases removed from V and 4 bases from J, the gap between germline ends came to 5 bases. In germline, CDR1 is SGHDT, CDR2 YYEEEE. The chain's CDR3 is CASSLGSYNEQFF. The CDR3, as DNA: TGTGCCAGCAGCTTGGGGTCGTACAATGAGCAGTTCTTC.

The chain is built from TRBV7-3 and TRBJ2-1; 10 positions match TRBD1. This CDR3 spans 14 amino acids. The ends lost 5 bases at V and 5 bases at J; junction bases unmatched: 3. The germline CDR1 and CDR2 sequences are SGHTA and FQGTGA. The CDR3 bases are TGTGCCAGCAGCCAGGGACAGGGGAACAATGAGCAGTTCTTC. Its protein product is CASSQGQGNNEQFF.

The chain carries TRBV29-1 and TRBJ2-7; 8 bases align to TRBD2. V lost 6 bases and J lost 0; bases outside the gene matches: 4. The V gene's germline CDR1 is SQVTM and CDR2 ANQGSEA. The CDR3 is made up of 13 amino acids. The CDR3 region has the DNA TGCAGCGTAGAGGGACTAGACTCCTACGAGCAGTACTTC. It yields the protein CSVEGLDSYEQYF.

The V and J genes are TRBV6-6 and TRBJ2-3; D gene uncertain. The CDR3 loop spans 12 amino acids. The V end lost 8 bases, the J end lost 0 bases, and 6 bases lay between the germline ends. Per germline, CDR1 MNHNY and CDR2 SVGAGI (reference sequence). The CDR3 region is CASGISTDTQYF. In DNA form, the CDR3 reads TGTGCCAGCGGGATTAGCACAGATACGCAGTATTTT.

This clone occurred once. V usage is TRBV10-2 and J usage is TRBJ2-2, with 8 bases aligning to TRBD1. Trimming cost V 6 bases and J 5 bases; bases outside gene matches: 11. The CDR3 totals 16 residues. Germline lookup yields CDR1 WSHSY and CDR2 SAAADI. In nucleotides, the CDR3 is TGCGCCAGCAGGGAGCTAGGTACAGGGGGAACCGGGGAGCTGTTTTTT. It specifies CASRELGTGGTGELFF.

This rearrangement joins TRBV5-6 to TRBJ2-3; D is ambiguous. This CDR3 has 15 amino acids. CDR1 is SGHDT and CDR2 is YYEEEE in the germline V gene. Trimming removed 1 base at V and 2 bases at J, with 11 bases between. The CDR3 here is CASSLITAHTDTQYF. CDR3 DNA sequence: TGTGCCAGCAGCTTGATCACAGCTCACACAGATACGCAGTATTTT.

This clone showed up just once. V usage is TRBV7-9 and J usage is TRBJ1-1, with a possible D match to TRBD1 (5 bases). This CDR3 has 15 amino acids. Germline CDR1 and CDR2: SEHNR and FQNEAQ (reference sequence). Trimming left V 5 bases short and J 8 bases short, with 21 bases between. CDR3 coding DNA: TGTGCCAGCAGCCCCCCAACAGCGAGGGGAGGGGAAGCTTTCTTT. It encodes CASSPPTARGGEAFF.

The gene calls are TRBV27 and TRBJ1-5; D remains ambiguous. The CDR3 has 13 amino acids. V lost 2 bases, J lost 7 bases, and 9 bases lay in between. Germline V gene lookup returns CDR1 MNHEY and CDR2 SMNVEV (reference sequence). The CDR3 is CASSLRGTQPQHF. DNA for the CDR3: TGTGCCAGCAGTTTACGGGGTACCCAGCCCCAGCATTTT.

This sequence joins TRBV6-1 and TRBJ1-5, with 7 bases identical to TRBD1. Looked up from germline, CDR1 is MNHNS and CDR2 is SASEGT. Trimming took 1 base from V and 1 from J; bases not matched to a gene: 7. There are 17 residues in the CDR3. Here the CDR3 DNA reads TGTGCCAGCAGTGAAGGAGACAGGGTTTGGAGCAATCAGCCCCAGCATTTT. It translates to CASSEGDRVWSNQPQHF.

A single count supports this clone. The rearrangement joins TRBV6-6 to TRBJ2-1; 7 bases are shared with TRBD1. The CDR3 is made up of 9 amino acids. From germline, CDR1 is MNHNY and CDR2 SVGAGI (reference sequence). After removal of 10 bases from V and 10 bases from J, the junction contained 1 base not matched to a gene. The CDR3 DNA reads TGTGCCATGGGACAGGAGCAGTTCTTC. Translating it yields CAMGQEQFF.